The rows below give T cell receptor beta chains drawn from one sample of a study of neurological immune-mediated disorders. TCRdb processed the 5' RACE reads anew with MiXCR; each CDR3 protein has one entry. The sample lists 55,000 to 65,000 distinct CDR3 sequences, around 3.8% occurring once. The material sequenced was PBMCs. The receptors stem from a woman aged 45-59 years with multiple sclerosis. The CDR3 runs from the conserved cysteine through the conserved F or W. The D gene is left open where the match is weak. Clone size is given for some rows only: seen once, a few or many times, or a class if the clone is expanded.

DNA | CDR3 | J | V | size | D
TGCAGTGCTAAAAAACAGATCAATGCTGAAGCTTTCTTT | CSAKKQINAEAFF | TRBJ1-1 | TRBV20-1 | many | NA
TGTGCCATCACCCCCCCGGCTAGACCCTACGAGCAGTACTTC | CAITPPARPYEQYF | TRBJ2-7 | TRBV10-3 | many | NA
TGCGCCAGCAGCTCTCCAGCGGGAGGGATCGGGGAGCTGTTTTTT | CASSSPAGGIGELFF | TRBJ2-2 | TRBV5-1 | few | TRBD2
TGTGCCAGCAGTACTAGATCCGGGACGGCTCTCTATGGCTACACCTTC | CASSTRSGTALYGYTF | TRBJ1-2 | TRBV12-3/TRBV12-4 | many | NA
TGCGCCAGCAGCTTGAGTTCCGGGACAGCGACCGGCTACACCTTC | CASSLSSGTATGYTF | TRBJ1-2 | TRBV5-1 | many | TRBD1
TGTGCCAGCGATTTTTCGAACACCGGGGAGCTGTTTTTT | CASDFSNTGELFF | TRBJ2-2 | TRBV5-5 | many | NA
TGTGCCAGCAGCGAACAGAAGAATCAGCCCCAGCATTTT | CASSEQKNQPQHF | TRBJ1-5 | TRBV7-2 | many | NA
TGTGCCAGCACCTTCGGACAAAACACAGATACGCAGTATTTT | CASTFGQNTDTQYF | TRBJ2-3 | TRBV7-2 | NA | NA
TGCAGTGCTAGGGACCCCCACACAGATACGCAGTATTTT | CSARDPHTDTQYF | TRBJ2-3 | TRBV20-1 | NA | NA
TGCAGTGCTAGAGACTGGACAAGTGAAACCTACGAGCAGTACTTC | CSARDWTSETYEQYF | TRBJ2-7 | TRBV20-1 | many | NA
TGCGCCAGCAGCCAAGATGAAGGACTAGCGGCAGATACGCAGTATTTT | CASSQDEGLAADTQYF | TRBJ2-3 | TRBV4-3 | many | TRBD2
TGTGCCAGCAGTTTCGGCGGGAAGAAATACACAGATACGCAGTATTTT | CASSFGGKKYTDTQYF | TRBJ2-3 | TRBV12-3/TRBV12-4 | many | NA
TGCAGTGCGGAAAAGACTAGCGGGAGCAAGGGCATTCAGTACTTC | CSAEKTSGSKGIQYF | TRBJ2-4 | TRBV20-1 | many | TRBD2
TGCGCCAGCAGCCCCGGGACTAGCGGGAGCCGCGAGCAGTACTTC | CASSPGTSGSREQYF | TRBJ2-7 | TRBV5-1 | many | TRBD2
TGCAGTGCTAGTGGGGGCGGGGAGGCCCCCGAGCAGTACTTC | CSASGGGEAPEQYF | TRBJ2-7 | TRBV20-1 | many | NA
TGTGCTAGCAGCTTAGAGGTAGCCCCTCCCTACAATGAGCAGTTCTTC | CASSLEVAPPYNEQFF | TRBJ2-1 | TRBV7-7 | many | NA
TGCAGTGCTGGAGCCTCCTATAATTCACCCCTCCACTTT | CSAGASYNSPLHF | TRBJ1-6 | TRBV20-1 | many | NA
TGTGCCAGCAGTGAAGTCGACGAGCAGTACTTC | CASSEVDEQYF | TRBJ2-7 | TRBV25-1 | few | NA
TGCAGCGTTGAAGATCTATCAACAGGGAATGAGCAGTTCTTC | CSVEDLSTGNEQFF | TRBJ2-1 | TRBV29-1 | once | NA
TGTGCCACCCTACGGGGGGAGAGCTCTGGAAACACCATATATTTT | CATLRGESSGNTIYF | TRBJ1-3 | TRBV10-3 | many | NA